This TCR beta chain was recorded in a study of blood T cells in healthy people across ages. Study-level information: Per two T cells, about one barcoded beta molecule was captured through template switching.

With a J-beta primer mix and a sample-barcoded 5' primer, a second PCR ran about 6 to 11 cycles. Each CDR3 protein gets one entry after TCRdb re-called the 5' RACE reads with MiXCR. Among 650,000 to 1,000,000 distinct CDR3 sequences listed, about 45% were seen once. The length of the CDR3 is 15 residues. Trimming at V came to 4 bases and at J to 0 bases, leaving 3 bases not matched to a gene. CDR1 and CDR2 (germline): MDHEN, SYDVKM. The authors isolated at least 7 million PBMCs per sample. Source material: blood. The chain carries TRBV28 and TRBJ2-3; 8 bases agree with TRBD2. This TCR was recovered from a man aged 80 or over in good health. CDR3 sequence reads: CASSSGGRSTDTQYF. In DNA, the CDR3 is TGTGCCAGCAGTTCCGGCGGGAGGAGCACAGATACGCAGTATTTT. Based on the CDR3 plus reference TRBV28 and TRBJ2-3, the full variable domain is DVKVTQSSRYLVKRTGEKVFLECVQDMDHENMFWYRQDPGLGLRLIYFSYDVKMKEKGDIPEGYSVSREKKERFSLILESASTNQTSMYLCASSSGGRSTDTQYFGPGTRLTVL.